This TCR beta chain was sequenced in a study of OX40 agonist ivuxolimab in advanced cancers. The CDR3 length is 13 residues. Trimming cost V 6 bases and J 1 base, with 9 bases left between them. Germline CDR1 SGHAT, CDR2 FQNNGV. Peripheral blood came from all dose cohorts at three timepoints. Only in-frame clones appear in the TCRdb table, and some are missing; sequencing was by immunoSEQ multiplex PCR. The top ten clones hold roughly 1.1% of a sample with 100,000 to 130,000 clones, around 90% of them seen once. The rearrangement links TRBV11-2 to TRBJ1-1; possibly TRBD1 for D (6 bases). Sequencing was performed on CD4+ or CD8+ T cells sorted from blood, taken in a trial of the OX40 agonist ivuxolimab. The clonotype originates from an adult with an advanced solid tumor such as melanoma, head and neck, liver or kidney cancer. Here the CDR3 reads CASRWGRNTEAFF. The CDR3 DNA sequence: TGTGCCAGCAGGTGGGGGCGGAACACTGAAGCTTTCTTT. The full variable domain, in which reference TRBV11-2 and TRBJ1-1 provide the parts outside the CDR3, is EAGVAQSPRYKIIEKRQSVAFWCNPISGHATLYWYQQILGQGPKLLIQFQNNGVVDDSQLPKDRFSAERLKGVDSTLKIQPAKLEDSAVYLCASRWGRNTEAFFGQGTRLTVV.